This T cell receptor beta chain originates from a study of blood T cells in healthy people across ages. CDR1 DFQATT and CDR2 SNEGSKA come from the germline V gene (reference sequence). CDR3 length equals 17 residues. Trimming took 2 bases from V and 1 from J; bases not matched to a gene: 6. Next came a second PCR, run for about 7 to 12 cycles, which used a sample-barcoded 5' primer along with a J-beta primer mix. TCRdb re-called the 5' RACE reads with MiXCR, one entry per CDR3 protein. The sample comprises 850,000 to 1,100,000 distinct CDR3 sequences, more than 30% of which are singletons, and around 13% rests with the top ten.

The TCR sequence derives from a man in his late teens or twenties in good health. Sequencing was done on a sample of blood. This chain links TRBV20-1 with TRBJ2-1; TRBD2 agrees at 12 bases. The chain's CDR3 is CSARSSGGASSYNEQFF. CDR3 DNA: TGCAGTGCTAGATCTAGCGGGGGGGCTTCATCCTACAATGAGCAGTTCTTC.